This paragraph covers one T cell receptor (beta chain) sequence. Its antigen is not identified. Other DNA sequences within the sample encode an identical CDR3. The data originate from a study of cytomegalovirus exposure and HLA in healthy donors. Overall study findings and caveats: A classifier reportedly called cytomegalovirus status with high sensitivity and specificity. Altogether, 150 to 200 TCR beta chains were recorded as cytomegalovirus-associated.

The CDR3 contains 12 residues. V lost 5 bases, J lost 3 bases, and 5 bases lay in between. The germline CDR1 and CDR2 sequences are SGHAT and FQNNGV. Repertoires were generated with immunoSEQ multiplex PCR, while TCRdb's copy carries only in-frame clones and drops some. The sample carries approximately 230,000 clones, less than 90% recorded once. The TCR originated in a man in his late teens or twenties in good health and CMV-seropositive. The sample consisted of PBMCs. The gene calls are TRBV11-2 and TRBJ2-1, with no clear D. In nucleotides, the CDR3 is TGTGCCAGCAGCCTCGTCTACAATGAGCAGTTCTTC. Translated: CASSLVYNEQFF.